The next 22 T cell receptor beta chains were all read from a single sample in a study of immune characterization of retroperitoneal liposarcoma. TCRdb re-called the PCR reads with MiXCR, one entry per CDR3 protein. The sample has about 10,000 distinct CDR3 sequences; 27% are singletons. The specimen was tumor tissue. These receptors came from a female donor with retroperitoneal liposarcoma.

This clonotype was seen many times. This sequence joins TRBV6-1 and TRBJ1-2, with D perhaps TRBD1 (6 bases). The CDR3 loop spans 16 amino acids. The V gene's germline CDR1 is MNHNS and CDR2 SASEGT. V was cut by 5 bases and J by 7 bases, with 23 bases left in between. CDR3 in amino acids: CASSSATAGASTGYTF. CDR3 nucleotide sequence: TGTGCCAGCAGTTCCGCAACCGCAGGGGCGTCTACTGGCTACACCTTC.

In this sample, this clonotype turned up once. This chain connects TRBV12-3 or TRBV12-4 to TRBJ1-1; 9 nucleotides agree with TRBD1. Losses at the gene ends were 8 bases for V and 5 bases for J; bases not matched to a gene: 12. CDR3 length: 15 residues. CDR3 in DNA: TGTGCCAGCGGTCTTGGCGGACAGGGGAAAACTGAAGCTTTCTTT. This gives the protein CASGLGGQGKTEAFF.

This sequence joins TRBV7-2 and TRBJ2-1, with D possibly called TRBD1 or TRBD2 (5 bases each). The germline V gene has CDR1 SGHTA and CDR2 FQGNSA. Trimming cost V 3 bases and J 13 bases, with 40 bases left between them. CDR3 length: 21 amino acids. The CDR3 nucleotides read TGTGCCAGCAGCTTGGCCCCATGGCAGGGAAAGAGGGGTTTAGCCAAAAACATTCAGTTCTTC. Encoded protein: CASSLAPWQGKRGLAKNIQFF.

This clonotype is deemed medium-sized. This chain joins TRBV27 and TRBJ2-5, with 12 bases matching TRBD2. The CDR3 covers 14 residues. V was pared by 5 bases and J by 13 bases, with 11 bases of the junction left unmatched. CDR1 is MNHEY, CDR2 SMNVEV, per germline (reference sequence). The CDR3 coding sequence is TGTGCCAGCAGTCCCGCTCGGACTAGCGGGACTCTGTACTTC. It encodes CASSPARTSGTLYF.

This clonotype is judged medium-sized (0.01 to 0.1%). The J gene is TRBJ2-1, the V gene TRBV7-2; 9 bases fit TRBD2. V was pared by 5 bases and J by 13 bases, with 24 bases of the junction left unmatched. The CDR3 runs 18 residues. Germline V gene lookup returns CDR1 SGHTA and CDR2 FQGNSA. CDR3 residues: CASSPRPSLAGMQETQFF. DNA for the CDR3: TGTGCCAGCAGCCCACGCCCCTCGCTAGCGGGGATGCAAGAGACCCAGTTCTTC.

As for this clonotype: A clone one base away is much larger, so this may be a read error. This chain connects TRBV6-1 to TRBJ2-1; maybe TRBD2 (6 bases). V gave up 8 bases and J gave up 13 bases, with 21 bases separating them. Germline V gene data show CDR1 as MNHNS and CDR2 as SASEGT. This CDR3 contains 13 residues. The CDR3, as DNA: TGTGCCAGCTGGGACTCCGTGGGAGAGACCCAGTTCTTC. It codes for CASWDSVGETQFF.

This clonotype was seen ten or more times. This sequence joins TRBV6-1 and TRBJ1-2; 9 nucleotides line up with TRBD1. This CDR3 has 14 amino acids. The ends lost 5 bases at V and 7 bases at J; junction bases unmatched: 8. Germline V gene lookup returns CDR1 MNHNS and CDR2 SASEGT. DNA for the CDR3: TGTGCCAGCAGTCCACAGGGGGCGCATTTTGGCTACACCTTC. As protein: CASSPQGAHFGYTF.

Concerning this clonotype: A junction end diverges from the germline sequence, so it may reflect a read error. CDR3 residues: CASSENGPENAEAFF. CDR3 DNA: TGCGCCAGCAGTGAAAACGGCCCCGAGAACGCTGAAGCTTTCTTT. The chain has TRBV10-1 and TRBJ1-1; D ambiguous. CDR1 WNHNN and CDR2 SYGVQD come from the germline V gene (reference sequence). The length of the CDR3 is 15 residues.

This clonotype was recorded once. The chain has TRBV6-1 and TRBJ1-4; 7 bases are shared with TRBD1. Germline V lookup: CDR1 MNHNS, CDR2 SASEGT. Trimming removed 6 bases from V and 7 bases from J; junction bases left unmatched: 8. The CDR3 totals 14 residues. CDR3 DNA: TGTGCCAGCAGCAGGACAGGAGTGGGTGAAAAACTGTTTTTT. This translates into CASSRTGVGEKLFF.

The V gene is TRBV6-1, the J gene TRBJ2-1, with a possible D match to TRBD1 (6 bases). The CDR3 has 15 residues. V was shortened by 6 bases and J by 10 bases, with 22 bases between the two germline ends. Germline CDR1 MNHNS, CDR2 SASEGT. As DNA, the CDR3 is TGTGCCAGCAGCCACAGGGCAGAGGTATCCTACGAGCAGTTCTTC. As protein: CASSHRAEVSYEQFF.

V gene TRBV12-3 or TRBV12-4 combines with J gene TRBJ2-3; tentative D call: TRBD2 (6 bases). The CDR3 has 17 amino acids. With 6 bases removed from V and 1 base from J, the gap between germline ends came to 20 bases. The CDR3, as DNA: TGTGCCAGCAGCAACCTCGTCGCGGGAAGGGGCACAGATACGCAGTATTTT. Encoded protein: CASSNLVAGRGTDTQYF.

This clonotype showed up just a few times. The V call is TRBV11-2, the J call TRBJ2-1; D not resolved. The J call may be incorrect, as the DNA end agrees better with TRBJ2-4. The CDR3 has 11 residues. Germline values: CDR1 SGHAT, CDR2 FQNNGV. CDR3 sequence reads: CASSLGNIQYF. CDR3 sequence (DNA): TGTGCCAGCAGCTTAGGGAACATTCAGTACTTC.

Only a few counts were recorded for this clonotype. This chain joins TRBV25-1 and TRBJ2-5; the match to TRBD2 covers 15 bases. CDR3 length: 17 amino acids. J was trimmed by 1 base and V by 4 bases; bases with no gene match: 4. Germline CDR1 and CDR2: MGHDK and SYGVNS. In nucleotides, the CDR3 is TGTGCCAGCAGTGCTGGGACTAGCGGGAGGACCCAAGAGACCCAGTACTTC. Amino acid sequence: CASSAGTSGRTQETQYF. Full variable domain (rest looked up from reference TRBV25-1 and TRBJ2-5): EADIYQTPRYLVIGTGKKITLECSQTMGHDKMYWYQQDPGMELHLIHYSYGVNSTEKGDLSSESTVSRIRTEHFPLTLESARPSHTSQYLCASSAGTSGRTQETQYFGPGTRLLVL.

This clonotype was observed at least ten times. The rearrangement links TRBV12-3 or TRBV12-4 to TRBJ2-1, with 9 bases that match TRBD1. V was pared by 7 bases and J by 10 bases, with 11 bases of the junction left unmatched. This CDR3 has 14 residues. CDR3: CASTLTGGLSEQFF. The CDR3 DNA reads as TGTGCCAGCACCTTGACAGGGGGGTTGAGCGAGCAGTTCTTC.

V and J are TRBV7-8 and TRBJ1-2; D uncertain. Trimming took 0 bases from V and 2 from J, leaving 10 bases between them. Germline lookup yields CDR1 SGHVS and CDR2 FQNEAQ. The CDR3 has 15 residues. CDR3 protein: CASSLAGLLNYGYTF. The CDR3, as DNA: TGTGCCAGCAGCTTAGCAGGGCTACTAAACTATGGCTACACCTTC.

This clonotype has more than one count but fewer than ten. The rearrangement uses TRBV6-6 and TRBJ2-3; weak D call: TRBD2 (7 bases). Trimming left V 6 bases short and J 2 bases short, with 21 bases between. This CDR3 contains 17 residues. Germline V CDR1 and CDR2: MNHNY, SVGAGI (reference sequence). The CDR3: CASSKRGGRDYTDTQYF. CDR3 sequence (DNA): TGTGCCAGCAGCAAAAGGGGGGGGCGGGATTACACAGATACGCAGTATTTT.

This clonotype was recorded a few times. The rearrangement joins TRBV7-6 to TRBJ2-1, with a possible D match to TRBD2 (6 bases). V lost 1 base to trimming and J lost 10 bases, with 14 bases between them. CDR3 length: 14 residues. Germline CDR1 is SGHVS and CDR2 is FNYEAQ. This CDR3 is CASSLVAESYEQFF. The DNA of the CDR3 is TGTGCCAGCAGCTTAGTAGCGGAATCCTACGAGCAGTTCTTC. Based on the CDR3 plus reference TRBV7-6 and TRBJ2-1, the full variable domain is GAGVSQSPRYKVTKRGQDVALRCDPISGHVSLYWYRQALGQGPEFLTYFNYEAQQDKSGLPNDRFSAERPEGSISTLTIQRTEQRDSAMYRCASSLVAESYEQFFGPGTRLTVL.

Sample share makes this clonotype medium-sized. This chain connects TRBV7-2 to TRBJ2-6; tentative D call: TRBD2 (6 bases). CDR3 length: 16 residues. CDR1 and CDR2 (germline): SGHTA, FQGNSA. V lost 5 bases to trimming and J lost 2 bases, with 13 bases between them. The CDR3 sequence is CASSPRRGPGANVLTF. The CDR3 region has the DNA TGTGCCAGCAGCCCAAGGCGGGGTCCTGGGGCCAACGTCCTGACTTTC.

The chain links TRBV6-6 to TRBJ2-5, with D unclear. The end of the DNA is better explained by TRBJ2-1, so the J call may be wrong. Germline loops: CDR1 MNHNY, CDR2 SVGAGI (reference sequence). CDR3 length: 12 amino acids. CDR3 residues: CASSYTGHEQFF. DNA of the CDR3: TGTGCCAGCAGTTACACGGGCCACGAGCAGTTCTTC.

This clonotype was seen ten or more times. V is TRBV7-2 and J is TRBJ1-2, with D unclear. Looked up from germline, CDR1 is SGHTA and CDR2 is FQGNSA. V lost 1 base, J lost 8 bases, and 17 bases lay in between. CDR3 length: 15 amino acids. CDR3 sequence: CASSLETEGLRGYTF. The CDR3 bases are TGTGCCAGCAGCTTAGAGACGGAAGGGCTTCGCGGCTACACCTTC.

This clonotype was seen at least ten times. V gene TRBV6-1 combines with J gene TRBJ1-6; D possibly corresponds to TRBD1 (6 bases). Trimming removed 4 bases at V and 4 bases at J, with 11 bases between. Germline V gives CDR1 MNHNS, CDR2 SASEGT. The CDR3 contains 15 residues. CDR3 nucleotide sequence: TGTGCCAGCAGTGGAGGGGGAGCTTATAATTCACCCCTCCACTTT. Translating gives CASSGGGAYNSPLHF.

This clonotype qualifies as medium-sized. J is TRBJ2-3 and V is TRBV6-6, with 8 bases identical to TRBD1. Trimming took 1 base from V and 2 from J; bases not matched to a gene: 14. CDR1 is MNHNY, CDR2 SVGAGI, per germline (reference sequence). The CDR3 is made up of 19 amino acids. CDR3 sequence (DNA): TGTGCCAGCAGTTACTACAGGGGGTTTAATTCTCGTTTCACAGATACGCAGTATTTT. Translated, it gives CASSYYRGFNSRFTDTQYF.